This T cell receptor beta chain is from a study of post-analysis software for immune sequencing data. Study in general: Progressive-relapsing, secondary progressive and relapsing-remitting multiple sclerosis were among the disease courses included. Study findings and constraints: Patients with multiple sclerosis recorded significantly lower normalized Chao1 diversity than controls, the study found. Batch-matched samples strongly co-clustered by F measure.

cDNA libraries for TCR beta contained unique molecular identifiers. Around 500,000 cDNA molecules were obtained from roughly 0.93 to 9.6 million T cells. A single record per CDR3 protein comes from TCRdb applying MiXCR to the PCR reads. The sample consists of about 820,000 distinct CDR3 sequences, roughly 50% of them appearing once. On this clonotype: The antigen is unknown.

The sequenced sample consisted of blood. This sequence was found in a girl aged 5 to 17 with multiple sclerosis.

The CDR3: CATTFRGLMNTEAFF. As DNA, the CDR3 is TGTGCCACCACCTTCCGAGGGCTCATGAACACTGAAGCTTTCTTT. The chain joins TRBV15 to TRBJ1-1, with D unclear. CDR1 LNHNV and CDR2 YYDKDF come from the germline V gene (reference sequence). The CDR3 sequence is 15 residues long. V dropped 7 bases and J dropped 0 bases, with 15 bases sitting between them.